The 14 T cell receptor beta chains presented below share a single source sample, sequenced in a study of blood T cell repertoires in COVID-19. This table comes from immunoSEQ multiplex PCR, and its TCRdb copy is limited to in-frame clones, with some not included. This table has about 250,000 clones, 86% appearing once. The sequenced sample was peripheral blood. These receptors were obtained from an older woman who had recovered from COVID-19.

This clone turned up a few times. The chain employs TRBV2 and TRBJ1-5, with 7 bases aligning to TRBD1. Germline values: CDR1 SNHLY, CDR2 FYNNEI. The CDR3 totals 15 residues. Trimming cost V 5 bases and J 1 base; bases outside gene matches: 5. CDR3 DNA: TGTGCCAGCAGTCAGACAGGGTTGAGCAATCAGCCCCAGCATTTT. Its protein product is CASSQTGLSNQPQHF.

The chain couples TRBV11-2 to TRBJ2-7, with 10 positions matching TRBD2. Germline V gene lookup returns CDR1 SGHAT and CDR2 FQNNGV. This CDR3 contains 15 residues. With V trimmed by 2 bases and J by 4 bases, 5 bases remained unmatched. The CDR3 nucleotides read TGTGCCAGCAGCTTATCTATAGCGGGGGGTTACGAGCAGTACTTC. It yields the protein CASSLSIAGGYEQYF.

The CDR3 sequence: CAISPQGYGYTF. The CDR3, as DNA: TGTGCCATCAGCCCTCAGGGGTATGGCTACACCTTC. The chain joins TRBV10-3 to TRBJ1-2, with D perhaps TRBD1 (6 bases). Germline V gene lookup returns CDR1 ENHRY and CDR2 SYGVKD. The CDR3 is made up of 12 amino acids. Trimming stripped 6 bases from V and 5 bases from J, with 10 bases between.

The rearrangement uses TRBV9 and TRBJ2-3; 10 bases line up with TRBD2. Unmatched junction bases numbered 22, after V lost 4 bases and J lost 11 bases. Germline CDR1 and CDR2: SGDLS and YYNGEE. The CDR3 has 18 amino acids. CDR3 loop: CASSTNLPGLATDQGQYF. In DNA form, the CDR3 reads TGTGCCAGCAGCACAAACTTGCCGGGACTAGCGACGGACCAGGGGCAGTATTTT.

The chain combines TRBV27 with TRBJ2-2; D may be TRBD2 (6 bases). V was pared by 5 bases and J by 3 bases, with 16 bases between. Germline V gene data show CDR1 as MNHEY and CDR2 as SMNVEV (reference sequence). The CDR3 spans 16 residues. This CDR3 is CASSISVWRDTGELFF. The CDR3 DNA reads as TGTGCCAGCAGTATTTCGGTGTGGAGGGACACCGGGGAGCTGTTTTTT.

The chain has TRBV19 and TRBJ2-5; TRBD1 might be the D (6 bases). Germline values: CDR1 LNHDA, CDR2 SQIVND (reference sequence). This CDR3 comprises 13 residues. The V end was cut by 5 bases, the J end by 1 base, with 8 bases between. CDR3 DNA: TGTGCCAGTAGTTGGACAGCCCAAGAGACCCAGTACTTC. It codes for CASSWTAQETQYF.

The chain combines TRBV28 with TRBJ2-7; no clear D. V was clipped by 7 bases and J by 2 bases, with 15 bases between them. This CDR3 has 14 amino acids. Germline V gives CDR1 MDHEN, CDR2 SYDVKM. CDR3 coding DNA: TGTGCCAGCACCTCCTCGACTTTTACCTACGAGCAGTACTTC. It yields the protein CASTSSTFTYEQYF. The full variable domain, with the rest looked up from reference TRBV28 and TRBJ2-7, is DVKVTQSSRYLVKRTGEKVFLECVQDMDHENMFWYRQDPGLGLRLIYFSYDVKMKEKGDIPEGYSVSREKKERFSLILESASTNQTSMYLCASTSSTFTYEQYFGPGTRLTVT.

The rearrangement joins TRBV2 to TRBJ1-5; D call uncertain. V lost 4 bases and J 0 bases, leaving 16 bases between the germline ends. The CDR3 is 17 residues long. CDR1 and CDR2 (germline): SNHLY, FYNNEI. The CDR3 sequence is CASSGTGSLNSNQPQHF. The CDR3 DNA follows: TGTGCCAGCAGTGGAACCGGGAGTCTCAATAGCAATCAGCCCCAGCATTTT. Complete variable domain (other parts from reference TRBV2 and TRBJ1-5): EPEVTQTPSHQVTQMGQEVILRCVPISNHLYFYWYRQILGQKVEFLVSFYNNEISEKSEIFDDQFSVERPDGSNFTLKIRSTKLEDSAMYFCASSGTGSLNSNQPQHFGDGTRLSIL.

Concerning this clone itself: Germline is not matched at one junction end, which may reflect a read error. This CDR3 reads CASSLEVQGIAGSGELFF. The DNA of the CDR3 is TGTGCTAGCAGCTTAGAGGTTCAGGGGATAGCGGGGTCCGGGGAGCTGTTTTTT. V usage is TRBV7-7 and J usage is TRBJ2-2, with 8 bases matching TRBD2. The germline gives CDR1 SSHAT, CDR2 FNYEAQ (reference sequence). CDR3 length equals 18 residues.

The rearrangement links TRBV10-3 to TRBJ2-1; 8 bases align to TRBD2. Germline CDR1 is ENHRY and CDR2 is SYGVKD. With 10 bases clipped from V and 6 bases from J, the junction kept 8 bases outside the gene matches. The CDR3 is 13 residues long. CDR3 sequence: CANGLAEGNEQFF. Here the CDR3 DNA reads TGTGCCAACGGACTAGCAGAAGGCAATGAGCAGTTCTTC.

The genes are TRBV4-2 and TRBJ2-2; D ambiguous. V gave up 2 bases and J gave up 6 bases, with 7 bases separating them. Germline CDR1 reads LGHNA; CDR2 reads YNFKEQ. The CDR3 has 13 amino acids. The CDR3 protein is CASSQPEAGELFF. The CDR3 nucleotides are TGTGCCAGCAGCCAACCAGAAGCCGGGGAGCTGTTTTTT.

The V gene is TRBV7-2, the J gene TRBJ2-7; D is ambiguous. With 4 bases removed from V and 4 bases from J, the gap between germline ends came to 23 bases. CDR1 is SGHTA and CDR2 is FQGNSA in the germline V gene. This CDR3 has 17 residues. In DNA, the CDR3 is TGTGCCAGCAGCTCCATGGGCTCAGGTTTTCCTCAGTACGAGCAGTACTTC. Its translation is CASSSMGSGFPQYEQYF.

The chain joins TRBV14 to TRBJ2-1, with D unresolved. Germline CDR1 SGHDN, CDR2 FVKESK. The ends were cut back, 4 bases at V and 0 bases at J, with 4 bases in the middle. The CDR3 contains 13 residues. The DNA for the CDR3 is TGTGCCAGCAGCCCGAGCTCCTACAATGAGCAGTTCTTC. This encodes CASSPSSYNEQFF.

Here the CDR3 DNA reads TGTGCCAGCAGCTGGACTAGCGGGGAGTACGAGCAGTACTTC. Protein product: CASSWTSGEYEQYF. This chain connects TRBV5-6 to TRBJ2-7; TRBD2 agrees at 12 bases. In germline, CDR1 is SGHDT, CDR2 YYEEEE. The CDR3 length is 14 residues. Trimming took 3 bases from V and 4 from J; bases not matched to a gene: 2.